What follows describes a single TCR beta chain. Its specificity is unknown. Primed by a sample-barcoded 5' primer and a J-beta primer mix, a second PCR proceeded for about 6 to 11 cycles. TCRdb independently ran MiXCR on the 5' RACE reads; one entry per CDR3 protein. There are around 870,000 distinct CDR3 sequences in the sample; 25% to 35% occur only once, and 17% lies in the top ten. The sample is drawn from a study of blood T cells in healthy people across ages. Whole-study findings and limits: The lack of PBMC sorting stopped any conclusive naive versus antigen-experienced comparison. More naive CD4+ cells and higher diversity were found in long-lived than in aged donors. Age brought a roughly linear fall in TCR beta diversity measured per million T cells. Strong correlation existed between TCR beta diversity and naive T cell percentage.

With 5 bases removed from V and 1 base from J, the gap between germline ends came to 18 bases. CDR3 size: 17 residues. Sequencing used blood. This TCR was sampled from a woman aged 80 or over in good health. The chain links TRBV12-3 or TRBV12-4 to TRBJ2-1; possibly TRBD1 or TRBD2 for D (6 bases each). This CDR3 is CASSERGGLWSYNEQFF. DNA of the CDR3: TGTGCCAGCAGTGAAAGAGGGGGGCTATGGTCCTACAATGAGCAGTTCTTC.